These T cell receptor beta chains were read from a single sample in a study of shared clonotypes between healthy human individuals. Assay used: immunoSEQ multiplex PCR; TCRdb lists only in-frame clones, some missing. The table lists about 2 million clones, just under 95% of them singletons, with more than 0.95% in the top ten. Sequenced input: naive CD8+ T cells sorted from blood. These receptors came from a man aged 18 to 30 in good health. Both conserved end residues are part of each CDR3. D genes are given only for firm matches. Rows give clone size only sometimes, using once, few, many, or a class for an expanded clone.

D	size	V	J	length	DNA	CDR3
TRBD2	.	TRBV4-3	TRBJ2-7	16	TGCGCCAGCAGCCCAAGCCTTAGCGGGAGGCCCGGGGAGCAGTACTTC	CASSPSLSGRPGEQYF
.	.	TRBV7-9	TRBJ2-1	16	TGTGCCAGCAGCTTACCGGGGGGCCCCCTCTACAATGAGCAGTTCTTC	CASSLPGGPLYNEQFF
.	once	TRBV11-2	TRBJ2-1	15	TGTGCCAGCAGCTCCCGGACAGCGGAGGGCGATGAGCAGTTCTTC	CASSSRTAEGDEQFF
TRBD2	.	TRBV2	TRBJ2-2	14	TGTGCCAGCAGTTGGACTAGCGGTAACGGGGAGCTGTTTTTT	CASSWTSGNGELFF
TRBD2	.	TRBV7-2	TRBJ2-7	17	TGTGCCAGCAGCTTCATCGGACTAGCGGGAGCTAGGTACGAGCAGTACTTC	CASSFIGLAGARYEQYF
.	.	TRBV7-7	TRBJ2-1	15	TGTGCTAGCAGCTTGGCCCCCGGGGCTTACAATGAGCAGTTCTTC	CASSLAPGAYNEQFF
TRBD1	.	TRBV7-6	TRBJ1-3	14	TGTGCCAGCAGCCTAGGGCAGGGGGCGAACACCATATATTTT	CASSLGQGANTIYF
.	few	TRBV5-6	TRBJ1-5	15	TGTGCCAGCAGCTTGGGAGGGGGTAGCAATCAGCCCCAGCATTTT	CASSLGGGSNQPQHF
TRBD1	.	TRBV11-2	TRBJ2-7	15	TGTGCCAGCAGCTTAGAAGGAGGACAGGGCTACGAGCAGTACTTC	CASSLEGGQGYEQYF
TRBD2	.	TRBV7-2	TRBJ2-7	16	TGTGCCAGCAGCCGCTATCTCGGAGCGGGGGTACCCGAGCAGTACTTC	CASSRYLGAGVPEQYF
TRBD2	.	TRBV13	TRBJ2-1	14	TGTGCCAGTGTAGCGGGGGGGAACGACAATGAGCAGTTCTTC	CASVAGGNDNEQFF
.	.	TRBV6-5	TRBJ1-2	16	TGTGCCAGCAGTTATCGGCCCCTGGTCACTAACTATGGCTACACCTTC	CASSYRPLVTNYGYTF
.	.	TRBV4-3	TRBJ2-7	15	TGCGCCAGCAGCCAAGTGGTAGGGAGCTCCTACGAGCAGTACTTC	CASSQVVGSSYEQYF
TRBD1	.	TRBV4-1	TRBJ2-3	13	TGCGCCAGCAGCGGACAGGGTCTGGATACGCAGTATTTT	CASSGQGLDTQYF
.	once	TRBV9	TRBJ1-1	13	TGTGCCAGCAGCGTATCCGGCCACACTGAAGCTTTCTTT	CASSVSGHTEAFF